This T cell receptor (beta chain) was recorded in a study of vaccination effects on CD4 cells after COVID-19. Germline CDR1 is SGHDT and CDR2 is YYEEEE. V gave up 5 bases and J gave up 2 bases, with 11 bases separating them. This CDR3 region has 13 residues. Antigen-specific CD4+ T cells expanded by the ViraFEST assay with viral peptide pools were then sequenced. Culture proceeded for 9 to 11 days, and CD4+ T cells were then isolated. Everyone in the study got two shots of either the BNT162b2 or mRNA-1273 vaccine. Recipients of the vaccine had no prior SARS-CoV-2 infection and negative nucleocapsid antibodies. Wells containing approximately 2 million PBMC each were cultured with about 9.4 IU/ml IL-2 and approximately 10 ug/ml peptides. Worth noting for this clone: Antigen specificity is unknown.

Libraries were prepared by immunoSEQ multiplex PCR; TCRdb keeps only in-frame clonotypes and omits some of them. Seen here are just under 60,000 clones, 78% observed once, and the top ten hold 2%. Regarding the study as a whole: Few convalescent patients were studied, and early post-infection samples were lacking. After vaccination, at late timepoints, clones induced by infection and by vaccine contracted markedly.

The sequenced sample was CD4+ T cells from PBMCs cultured with HCoV-OC43 spike peptides, obtained after COVID-19 vaccination. Subset indicated: HCoV-OC43 spike overlapping peptide pool stimulation. The chain carries TRBV5-6 and TRBJ2-7, with D perhaps TRBD1 (5 bases). The sequence was collected from a human donor who received a COVID-19 vaccine. The CDR3 DNA sequence: TGTGCCAGCAGAAACAGGAGCCCCTACGAGCAGTACGTC. Its protein product is CASRNRSPYEQYV.